Presented here are 9 T cell receptor beta chains from one specimen sequenced in a study of breast tumors, draining lymph nodes, adjacent tissues. TCRdb reprocessed the multiplex PCR reads with MiXCR, giving one entry per CDR3 protein. The table lists 150,000 to 200,000 distinct CDR3 sequences, 30% to 35% of them singletons, with 3% to 4.5% in the top ten. Samples came from axillary lymph nodes draining the breast cancer. The sequenced material came from axillary lymph node tissue. These receptors came from a female donor with breast cancer. Some clones in this sample may be carry-over from other donors' samples.

The chain uses TRBV5-1 and TRBJ2-7, with D possibly TRBD1 on 6 matching bases. Germline loops: CDR1 SGHRS, CDR2 YFSETQ. Between the trimmed V and J ends, which lost 4 bases and 1 base, there was a span of 15 bases. There are 15 residues in the CDR3. CDR3 protein: CASSRGRGVSYEQYF. The CDR3 nucleotides read TGCGCCAGCAGCAGGGGCAGGGGTGTGTCCTACGAGCAGTACTTC.

About this clonotype itself: A much larger clone differs by one base, so this may be a read error. The CDR3 bases are TGCAGTGCTAGAGTGATATCCGCGGCAGCGACCCAGTACTTC. It encodes CSARVISAAATQYF. The chain combines TRBV20-1 with TRBJ2-5; no definite D call. Trimming cost V 1 base and J 7 bases, with 16 bases left between them. The CDR3 is made up of 14 amino acids. Germline assignment: CDR1 DFQATT and CDR2 SNEGSKA (reference sequence).

The V call is TRBV24-1, the J call TRBJ2-2; tentatively, D is TRBD2 (6 bases). The CDR3 consists of 14 residues. Germline V CDR1 and CDR2: KGHDR, SFDVKD. CDR3 loop: CATRDFLNTGELFF. In DNA form, the CDR3 reads TGTGCTACCCGGGACTTCTTGAACACCGGGGAGCTGTTTTTT.

The rearrangement uses TRBV2 and TRBJ2-2, with TRBD2 identical over 11 bases. V lost 8 bases and J lost 4; bases outside the gene matches: 12. CDR3 length: 17 residues. Germline CDR1 SNHLY, CDR2 FYNNEI. The CDR3 bases are TGTGCCAGCTGTTGTTATAGCGGGGGGGCCGGCACCGGGGAGCTGTTTTTT. Its translation: CASCCYSGGAGTGELFF. Together with reference TRBV2 and TRBJ2-2, the CDR3 gives the full variable domain: EPEVTQTPSHQVTQMGQEVILRCVPISNHLYFYWYRQILGQKVEFLVSFYNNEISEKSEIFDDQFSVERPDGSNFTLKIRSTKLEDSAMYFCASCCYSGGAGTGELFFGEGSRLTVL.

Concerning this clonotype: A read error may be the cause here, since a much bigger clone is one base away. This sequence joins TRBV6-5 and TRBJ2-7, with D tentatively TRBD1 (5 bases). Germline V CDR1 and CDR2: MNHEY, SVGAGI. The germline V and J ends were trimmed by 0 bases and 7 bases, with 16 bases remaining between them. The CDR3 covers 15 residues. The CDR3 nucleotides read TGTGCCAGCAGTTACTCGCGCTGGGCAGGGCAAGAGCAGTACTTC. It is translated as CASSYSRWAGQEQYF.

This clonotype was counted between two and nine times. This sequence joins TRBV3-1 and TRBJ2-2; D gene ambiguous. Germline loops: CDR1 LGHDT, CDR2 YNNKEL (reference sequence). The CDR3 runs 13 residues. With 3 bases removed from V and 7 bases from J, the gap between germline ends came to 9 bases. DNA for the CDR3: TGTGCCAGCAGCCAGGCTGGCGGCGGGGAGCTGTTTTTT. Residues: CASSQAGGGELFF.

This clonotype was seen at least ten times. In DNA form, the CDR3 reads TGTGCCAGCAAGGACAGGGAGGTTTGGAATCAGCCCCAGCATTTT. It codes for CASKDREVWNQPQHF. The chain uses TRBV25-1 and TRBJ1-5, with 8 bases aligning to TRBD1. V lost 7 bases, J lost 4 bases, and 9 bases stayed unmatched. The CDR3 length is 15 residues. Germline loops: CDR1 MGHDK, CDR2 SYGVNS. Full variable domain (missing parts from reference TRBV25-1 and TRBJ1-5): EADIYQTPRYLVIGTGKKITLECSQTMGHDKMYWYQQDPGMELHLIHYSYGVNSTEKGDLSSESTVSRIRTEHFPLTLESARPSHTSQYLCASKDREVWNQPQHFGDGTRLSIL.

This clonotype was recorded many times. The chain is built from TRBV29-1 and TRBJ2-7; D is undetermined. V lost 4 bases to trimming and J lost 3 bases, with 7 bases between them. CDR1 and CDR2 from the germline V gene are SQVTM and ANQGSEA. The CDR3 loop spans 11 amino acids. CDR3 in DNA: TGCAGCGTTGTGGACCTCTACGAGCAGTACTTC. Protein product: CSVVDLYEQYF.

The table lists this clonotype with many counts. The V and J genes are TRBV24-1 and TRBJ2-1, with TRBD2 matching over 10 bases. Germline CDR1 and CDR2: KGHDR and SFDVKD. The CDR3 sequence is 14 residues long. V lost 6 bases to trimming and J lost 8 bases; unmatched junction nucleotides: 6. CDR3 nucleotide sequence: TGTGCCACCAGTAGGGCAGCGGGAGGGGATGAGCAGTTCTTC. It specifies CATSRAAGGDEQFF.